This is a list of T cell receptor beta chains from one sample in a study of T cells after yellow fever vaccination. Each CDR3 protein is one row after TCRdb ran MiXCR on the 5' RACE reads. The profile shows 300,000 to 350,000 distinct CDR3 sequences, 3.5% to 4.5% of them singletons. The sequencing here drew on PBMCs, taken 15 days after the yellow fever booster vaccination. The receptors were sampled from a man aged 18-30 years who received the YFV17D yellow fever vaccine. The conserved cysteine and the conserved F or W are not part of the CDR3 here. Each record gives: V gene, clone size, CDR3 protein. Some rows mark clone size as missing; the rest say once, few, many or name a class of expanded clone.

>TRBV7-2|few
ASSSYGTDTQY
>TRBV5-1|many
ASSLRLAGGSTGELF
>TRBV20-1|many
SARWIRDTQY
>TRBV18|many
ASSPGTGNYGYT
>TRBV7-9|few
ASSGNEAF
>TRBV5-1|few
ASSLEGRTYGYT
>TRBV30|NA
AWSASLGANEKLF
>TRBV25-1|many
ASRGGTGREAF
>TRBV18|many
ASSPDSGKETQY
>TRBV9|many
ASSAYRDRAPDTQY
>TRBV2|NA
ASRDGILDPNNTQY
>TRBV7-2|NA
ASSLGKDRGDYGYT
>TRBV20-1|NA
SARRRGGEYTQY
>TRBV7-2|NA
ASSSAGGEQF
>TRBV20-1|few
SARAVSDTQY
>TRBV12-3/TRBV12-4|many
ASTFSSGGHEQF
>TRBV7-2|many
ASSPTSGYGYT
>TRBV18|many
ASSPGTGAVNQPQH
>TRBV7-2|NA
ASKPGSSYNSPLH
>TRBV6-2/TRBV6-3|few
ASSYLNSGAGELF
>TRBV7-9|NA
ASSLSLWGSEQF
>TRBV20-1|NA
SARGRDRPPYGYT
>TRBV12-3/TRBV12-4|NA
ASGLNWAGETQY
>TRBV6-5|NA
ASREDRVSNQPQH
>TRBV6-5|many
ASSFIGTGPPEQY
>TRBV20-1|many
SARTGEQPQH
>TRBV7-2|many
ASSSYLQENGYT
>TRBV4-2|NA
ASSPETGGEETQY
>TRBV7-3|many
ASEPSPGANVLT
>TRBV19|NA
ASRAPGLPKGEQF
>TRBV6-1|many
ASSDRYSGETQY
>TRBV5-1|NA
ASSSGRLAGAYNEQF
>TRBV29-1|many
SVEAMVGNEQF
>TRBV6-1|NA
ASCRHGRNRNYGYT
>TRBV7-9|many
ASSGRGNEQF
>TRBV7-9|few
ASSQGDTYGYT
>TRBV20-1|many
SVTGIYTEAF
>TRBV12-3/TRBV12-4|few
ASRPGRGSTDTQY
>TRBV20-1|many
SASWGRAYEQY
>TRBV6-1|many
ASSEHRSLNTEAF
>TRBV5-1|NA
ASSLGQAEEAF
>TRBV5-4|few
ASTEITARSYGYT
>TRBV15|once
ATSRRQAYNEQF
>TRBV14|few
ASSQVGAITYNEQF
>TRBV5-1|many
ASSPILGGTGELF
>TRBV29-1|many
SVGLGTKFYEQY
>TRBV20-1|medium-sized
SATIAGGNNNEQF
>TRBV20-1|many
SARDLAGVTDTQY
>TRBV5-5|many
ASSLIGASGNEQF
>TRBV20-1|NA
SAQKTENTEAF
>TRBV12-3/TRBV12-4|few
ASSFALNTGELF
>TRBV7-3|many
ASILTLQSAPVRPQH
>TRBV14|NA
ASAGRYSYEQY
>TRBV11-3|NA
ASSLDTAVNNEQF
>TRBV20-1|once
SARPGQALYEQF